This T cell receptor (beta chain) originates from a study of T cell responses to AZD1222 COVID-19 vaccine. Overall study results and limits: Baseline serostatus was positive in only six AZD1222 recipients. Close to half of spike-specific TCRs reportedly recognize unmutated variant regions.

Clones were read by immunoSEQ multiplex PCR, and TCRdb kept only the in-frame ones, dropping some. The sample records 50,000 to 70,000 clones, 85% being singletons. A remark on this clone: What it binds is not known.

The CDR3 runs 14 residues. Between the trimmed V and J ends, which lost 4 bases and 0 bases, there was a span of 10 bases. The germline gives CDR1 SGHDT, CDR2 YYEEEE. This receptor was taken from an adult in good health. The sample was peripheral blood, taken on day 0 of MenACWY control vaccination. V usage is TRBV5-6 and J usage is TRBJ1-1; D is undetermined. This CDR3 reads CASSPVGMNTEAFF. Here the CDR3 DNA reads TGTGCCAGCAGCCCCGTGGGGATGAACACTGAAGCTTTCTTT.